This T cell receptor (beta chain) was captured by sequencing in a study of T cells in localized non-small cell lung cancer. Overall study results and limits: A median of about 60 of the top 100 tumor clones appeared in adjacent lung, which was paired and uninvolved. Heterogeneity remains possible because sequencing was limited to only one tumor region.

Only in-frame clones appear in the TCRdb table, and some are missing; sequencing was by immunoSEQ multiplex PCR. In the table there are 13,000 or so clones, under 30% of which are singletons. Germline V gene data show CDR1 as SNHLY and CDR2 as FYNNEI. The CDR3 consists of 12 residues. In its sample, this clone was seen a few times. Its antigen is not known. A read error may produce the germline difference seen at one junction end. This clonotype was sampled from a female donor over 55 with stage I lung adenocarcinoma. This material consisted of lung tumor tissue, taken before any cancer treatment. This chain uses TRBV2 with TRBJ2-7; D gene uncertain. The CDR3 loop reads CTSSIRIYEQYF. DNA of the CDR3: TGTACCAGCAGTATTCGAATCTACGAGCAGTACTTC. Full variable domain (rest looked up from reference TRBV2 and TRBJ2-7): EPEVTQTPSHQVTQMGQEVILRCVPISNHLYFYWYRQILGQKVEFLVSFYNNEISEKSEIFDDQFSVERPDGSNFTLKIRSTKLEDSAMYFCTSSIRIYEQYFGPGTRLTVT.